The rows below give T cell receptor beta chains drawn from one sample of a study of blood T cells in healthy people across ages. Each CDR3 protein is one row after TCRdb ran MiXCR on the 5' RACE reads. The repertoire consists of about 1.4 million distinct CDR3 sequences, with 59% occurring once and the leading ten covering under 8.5%. The sequencing input was blood. These receptors were obtained from a man between 18 and 29 years old in good health. Each CDR3 is given with its conserved first and last residue. The D gene is left open where the match is weak. Clone size appears in some rows only: once, few, many, or a class for an expanded clone.

J: TRBJ1-5; D: .; V: TRBV7-8; size: .; CDR3: CASSLTRVQKNQPQHF; DNA: TGTGCCAGCAGCTTAACTAGGGTGCAGAAAAATCAGCCCCAGCATTTT
J: TRBJ2-7; D: .; V: TRBV28; size: .; CDR3: CASTPGPYEQYF; DNA: TGTGCCAGCACCCCTGGGCCCTACGAGCAGTACTTC
J: TRBJ2-1; D: .; V: TRBV4-1; size: .; CDR3: CASSEGGLRNEQFF; DNA: TGCGCCAGCAGCGAAGGGGGGTTACGCAATGAGCAGTTCTTC
J: TRBJ2-7; D: .; V: TRBV4-3; size: .; CDR3: CASSQEKPGHLRSYEQYF; DNA: TGCGCCAGCAGCCAAGAAAAGCCGGGACATCTCCGCTCCTACGAGCAGTACTTC
J: TRBJ1-2; D: TRBD1; V: TRBV29-1; size: .; CDR3: CSVEGGQANINGYTF; DNA: TGCAGCGTTGAGGGTGGACAGGCAAACATAAATGGCTACACCTTC
J: TRBJ1-1; D: TRBD1; V: TRBV28; size: .; CDR3: CASRGQGIGMNTEAFF; DNA: TGTGCCAGCAGGGGACAGGGGATCGGTATGAACACTGAAGCTTTCTTT
J: TRBJ2-3; D: TRBD2; V: TRBV4-2; size: few; CDR3: CASSHAPVAGGGTDTQYF; DNA: TGTGCCAGCAGCCACGCCCCCGTAGCGGGAGGTGGCACAGATACGCAGTATTTT
J: TRBJ1-2; D: TRBD1; V: TRBV27; size: .; CDR3: CASSLQGQGVFGYGYTF; DNA: TGTGCCAGCAGCCTCCAGGGACAGGGGGTCTTCGGCTATGGCTACACCTTC
J: TRBJ2-7; D: .; V: TRBV20-1; size: .; CDR3: CSASEGWSYEQYF; DNA: TGCAGTGCCAGTGAGGGATGGTCCTACGAGCAGTACTTC
J: TRBJ2-1; D: TRBD1; V: TRBV4-3; size: .; CDR3: CASSIGTGDSEQFF; DNA: TGCGCCAGCAGCATCGGGACAGGGGATTCTGAGCAGTTCTTC
J: TRBJ2-3; D: .; V: TRBV4-3; size: .; CDR3: CASSRGPSSSTDTQYF; DNA: TGCGCCAGCAGTCGAGGGCCCTCGTCTAGCACAGATACGCAGTATTTT
J: TRBJ2-3; D: TRBD2; V: TRBV10-3; size: .; CDR3: CAISGGRSTDTQYF; DNA: TGTGCCATCTCGGGCGGGAGAAGCACAGATACGCAGTATTTT
J: TRBJ2-6; D: .; V: TRBV20-1; size: few; CDR3: CSATGVTNSGANVLTF; DNA: TGCAGTGCCACGGGCGTAACAAACTCTGGGGCCAACGTCCTGACTTTC
J: TRBJ2-7; D: TRBD2; V: TRBV5-1; size: .; CDR3: CASATGTSGRPYEQYF; DNA: TGCGCCAGCGCCACCGGGACTAGCGGGAGGCCCTACGAGCAGTACTTC
J: TRBJ1-4; D: .; V: TRBV20-1; size: .; CDR3: CSAIRGQNEKLFF; DNA: TGCAGTGCTATCAGGGGCCAGAATGAAAAACTGTTTTTT
J: TRBJ2-3; D: TRBD2; V: TRBV4-3; size: .; CDR3: CASSQDWAGGKADTQYF; DNA: TGCGCCAGCAGCCAAGATTGGGCGGGGGGGAAGGCAGATACGCAGTATTTT
J: TRBJ1-2; D: .; V: TRBV6-6; size: once; CDR3: CASSYLDGGGYTF; DNA: TGTGCCAGCAGTTACCTCGATGGAGGTGGCTACACCTTC
J: TRBJ2-2; D: TRBD1; V: TRBV6-1; size: .; CDR3: CALKGAETGATGELFF; DNA: TGTGCCCTTAAAGGGGCCGAGACAGGGGCTACCGGGGAGCTGTTTTTT
J: TRBJ2-3; D: TRBD2; V: TRBV7-9; size: .; CDR3: CASSLGLAEITDTQYF; DNA: TGTGCCAGCAGCCTCGGACTAGCGGAGATCACAGATACGCAGTATTTT
J: TRBJ2-7; D: TRBD2; V: TRBV4-2; size: .; CDR3: CASSQFTSGTQGEYF; DNA: TGTGCCAGCAGCCAATTTACTAGCGGGACCCAGGGGGAGTACTTC
J: TRBJ2-5; D: .; V: TRBV29-1; size: .; CDR3: CSVEVQGQETQYF; DNA: TGCAGCGTTGAAGTACAGGGTCAAGAGACCCAGTACTTC
J: TRBJ2-1; D: .; V: TRBV6-2/TRBV6-3; size: .; CDR3: CASQVQSYNEQFF; DNA: TGTGCCAGTCAGGTTCAATCCTACAATGAGCAGTTCTTC
J: TRBJ1-4; D: .; V: TRBV5-5; size: .; CDR3: CASSMLSIRAGRDEKLFF; DNA: TGTGCCAGCAGCATGCTATCGATTAGGGCAGGGAGGGATGAAAAACTGTTTTTT
J: TRBJ2-5; D: .; V: TRBV29-1; size: few; CDR3: CSVEDLTAQETQYF; DNA: TGCAGCGTTGAAGATTTGACAGCTCAAGAGACCCAGTACTTC
J: TRBJ2-7; D: TRBD2; V: TRBV3-1; size: many; CDR3: CASSPGLAGGEQYF; DNA: TGTGCCAGCAGCCCGGGACTAGCGGGAGGCGAGCAGTACTTC
J: TRBJ1-2; D: .; V: TRBV4-2; size: .; CDR3: CASSDQGKDNYGYTF; DNA: TGTGCCAGCAGCGACCAGGGTAAGGATAACTATGGCTACACCTTC
J: TRBJ2-5; D: .; V: TRBV20-1; size: few; CDR3: CSASLGLQEQYF; DNA: TGCAGTGCTAGCCTCGGACTACAAGAGCAGTACTTC
J: TRBJ1-2; D: .; V: TRBV7-2; size: .; CDR3: CASSPGPSGYGYTF; DNA: TGTGCCAGCAGCCCGGGCCCTTCAGGCTATGGCTACACCTTT
J: TRBJ2-3; D: TRBD2; V: TRBV6-2/TRBV6-3; size: .; CDR3: CASSTRASGAGDTQYF; DNA: TGTGCCAGCAGTACCCGCGCTAGCGGGGCCGGAGATACGCAGTATTTT